Included here is one T cell receptor (beta chain) sequence, with context. The length of the CDR3 is 12 residues. V shed 4 bases and J shed 4 bases, with 5 bases lying between them. This specimen belongs to a study of Ad26.COV2.S vaccination and SARS-CoV-2 variants. Libraries were prepared by immunoSEQ multiplex PCR; TCRdb keeps only in-frame clonotypes and omits some of them. The data show 300,000 to 350,000 clones, approximately 87% seen once. This sample's treatment: around 19 received Ad26.COV2.S at low or high dose, single or two shots; roughly five received placebo; per-sample allocation not given. Sampling was done on day 63 after the first vaccine or placebo injection.

The V and J genes are TRBV12-3 or TRBV12-4 and TRBJ2-1; D ambiguous. The receptor's source is a person between 18 and 60 years old who received the Ad26.COV2.S COVID-19 vaccine or a placebo. Sequences were derived from peripheral blood, sampled in a trial of Ad26.COV2.S vaccine versus placebo. The CDR3 is CASSYGYNEQFF. The CDR3 DNA reads TGTGCCAGCAGTTATGGATACAATGAGCAGTTCTTC.